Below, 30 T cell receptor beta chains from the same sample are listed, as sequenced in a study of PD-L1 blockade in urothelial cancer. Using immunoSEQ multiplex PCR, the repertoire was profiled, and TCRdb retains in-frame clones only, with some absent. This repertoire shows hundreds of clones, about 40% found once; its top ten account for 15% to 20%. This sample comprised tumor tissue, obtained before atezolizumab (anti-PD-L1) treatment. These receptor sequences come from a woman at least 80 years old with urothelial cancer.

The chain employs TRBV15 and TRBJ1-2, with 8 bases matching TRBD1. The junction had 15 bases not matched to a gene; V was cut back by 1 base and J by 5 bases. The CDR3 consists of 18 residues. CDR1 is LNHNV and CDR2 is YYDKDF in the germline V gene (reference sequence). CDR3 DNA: TGTGCCACCAGCAGAGGGGTCGCGTTGGCAGGGGGCAATTATGGCTACACCTTC. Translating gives CATSRGVALAGGNYGYTF.

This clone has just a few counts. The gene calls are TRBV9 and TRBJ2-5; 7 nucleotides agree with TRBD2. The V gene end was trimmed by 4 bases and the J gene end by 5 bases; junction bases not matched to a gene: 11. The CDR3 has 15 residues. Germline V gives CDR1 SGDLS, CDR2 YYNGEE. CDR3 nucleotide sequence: TGTGCCAGCAGCCTCGGGACTACTTATGGGGAGACCCAGTACTTC. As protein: CASSLGTTYGETQYF.

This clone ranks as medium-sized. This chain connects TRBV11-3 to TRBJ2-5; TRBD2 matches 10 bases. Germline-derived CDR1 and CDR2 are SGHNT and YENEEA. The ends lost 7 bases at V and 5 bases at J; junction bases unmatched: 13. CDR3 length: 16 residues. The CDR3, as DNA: TGTGCCAGCAACTTTAGGGTAGCGGGAGGCGGGGAGACCCAGTACTTC. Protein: CASNFRVAGGGETQYF.

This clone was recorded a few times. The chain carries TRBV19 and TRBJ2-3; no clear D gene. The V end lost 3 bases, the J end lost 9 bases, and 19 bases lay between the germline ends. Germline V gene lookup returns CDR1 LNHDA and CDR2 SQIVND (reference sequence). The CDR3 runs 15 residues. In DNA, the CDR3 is TGTGCCAGTAGTATCAGTCGGGCCACGGTCGCAACGCAGTATTTT. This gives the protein CASSISRATVATQYF.

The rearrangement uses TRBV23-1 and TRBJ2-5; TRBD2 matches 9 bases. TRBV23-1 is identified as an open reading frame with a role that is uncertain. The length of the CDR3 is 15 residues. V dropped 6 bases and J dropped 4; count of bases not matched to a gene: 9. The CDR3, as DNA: TGCGCCAGCAGCTTAGCGGGAGAGTATGGAGAGACCCAGTACTTC. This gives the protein CASSLAGEYGETQYF.

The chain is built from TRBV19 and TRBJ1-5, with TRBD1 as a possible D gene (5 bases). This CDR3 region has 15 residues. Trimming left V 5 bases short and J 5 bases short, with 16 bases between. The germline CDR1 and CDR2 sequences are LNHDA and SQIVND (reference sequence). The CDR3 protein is CASSLGEYYDQPQHF. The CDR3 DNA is TGTGCCAGTAGTCTAGGGGAATATTACGATCAGCCCCAGCATTTT.

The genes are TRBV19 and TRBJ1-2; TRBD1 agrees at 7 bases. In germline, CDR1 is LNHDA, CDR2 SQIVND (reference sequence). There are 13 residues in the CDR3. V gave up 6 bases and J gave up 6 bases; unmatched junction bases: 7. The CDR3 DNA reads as TGTGCCAGTAGCCTCGGCAGGGGGAATGGCTACACCTTC. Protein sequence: CASSLGRGNGYTF.

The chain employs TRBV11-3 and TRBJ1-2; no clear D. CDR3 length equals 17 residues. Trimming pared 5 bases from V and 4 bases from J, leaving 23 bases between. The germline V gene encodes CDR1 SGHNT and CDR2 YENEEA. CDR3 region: CASSRLREAGKTYGYTF. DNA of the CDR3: TGTGCCAGCAGCCGTTTACGTGAGGCTGGAAAGACCTATGGCTACACCTTC. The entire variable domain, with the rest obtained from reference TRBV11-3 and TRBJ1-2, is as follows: EAGVVQSPRYKIIEKKQPVAFWCNPISGHNTLYWYLQNLGQGPELLIRYENEEAVDDSQLPKDRFSAERLKGVDSTLKIQPAELGDSAVYLCASSRLREAGKTYGYTFGSGTRLTVV.

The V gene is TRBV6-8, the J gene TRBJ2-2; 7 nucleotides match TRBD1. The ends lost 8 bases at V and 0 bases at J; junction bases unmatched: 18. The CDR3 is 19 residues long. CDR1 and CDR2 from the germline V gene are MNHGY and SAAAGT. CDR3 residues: CASSFPQDRRNTNTGELFF. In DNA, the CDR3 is TGTGCCAGCTCCTTCCCGCAGGACAGGCGAAACACGAACACCGGGGAGCTGTTTTTT.

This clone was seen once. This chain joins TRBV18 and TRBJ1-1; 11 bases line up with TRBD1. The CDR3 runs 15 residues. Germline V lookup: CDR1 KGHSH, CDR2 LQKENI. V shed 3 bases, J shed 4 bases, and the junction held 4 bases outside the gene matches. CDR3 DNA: TGTGCCAGCTCACCGCTGGGGACAGGGGGCACTGAAGCTTTCTTT. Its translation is CASSPLGTGGTEAFF.

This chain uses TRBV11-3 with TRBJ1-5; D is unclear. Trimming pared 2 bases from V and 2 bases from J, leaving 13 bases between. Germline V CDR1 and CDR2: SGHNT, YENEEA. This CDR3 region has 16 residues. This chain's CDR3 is CASSLFHAGGNQPQHF. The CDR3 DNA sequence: TGTGCCAGCAGCTTATTTCATGCGGGAGGCAATCAGCCCCAGCATTTT.

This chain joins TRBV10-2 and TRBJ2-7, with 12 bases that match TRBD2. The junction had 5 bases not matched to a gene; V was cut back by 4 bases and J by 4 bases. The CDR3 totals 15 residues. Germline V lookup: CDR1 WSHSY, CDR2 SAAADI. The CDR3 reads CASSATSGSGYEQYF. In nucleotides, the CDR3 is TGCGCCAGCAGTGCGACTAGCGGGAGTGGTTACGAGCAGTACTTC.

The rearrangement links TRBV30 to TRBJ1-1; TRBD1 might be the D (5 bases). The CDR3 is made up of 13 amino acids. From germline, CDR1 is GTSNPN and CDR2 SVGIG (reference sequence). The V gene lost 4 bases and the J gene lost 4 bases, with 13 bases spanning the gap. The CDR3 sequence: CAWILPRGTEAFF. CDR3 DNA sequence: TGTGCCTGGATCCTACCAAGGGGCACTGAAGCTTTCTTT.

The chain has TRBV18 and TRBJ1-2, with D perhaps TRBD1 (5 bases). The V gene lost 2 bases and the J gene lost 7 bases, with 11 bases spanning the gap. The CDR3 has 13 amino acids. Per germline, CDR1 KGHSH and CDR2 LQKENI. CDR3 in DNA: TGTGCCAGCTCACCAGAGGGACCGATTGGCTACACCTTC. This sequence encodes CASSPEGPIGYTF. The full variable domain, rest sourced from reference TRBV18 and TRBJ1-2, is NAGVMQNPRHLVRRRGQEARLRCSPMKGHSHVYWYRQLPEEGLKFMVYLQKENIIDESGMPKERFSAEFPKEGPSILRIQQVVRGDSAAYFCASSPEGPIGYTFGSGTRLTVV.

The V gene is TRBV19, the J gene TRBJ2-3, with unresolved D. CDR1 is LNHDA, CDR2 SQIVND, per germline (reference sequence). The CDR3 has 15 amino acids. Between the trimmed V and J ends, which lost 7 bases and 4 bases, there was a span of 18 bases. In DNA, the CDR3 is TGTGCCAGTACCTTTTGTTTAAGAGGTGCAGATACGCAGTATTTT. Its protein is CASTFCLRGADTQYF.

The CDR3 DNA is TGTGCCACCACCAAAGACCGACTAGGACAGACCTCCTATGGCTACACCTTC. Amino acids: CATTKDRLGQTSYGYTF. The genes are TRBV15 and TRBJ1-2; a weak D match, TRBD1 (6 bases). The CDR3 consists of 17 residues. Germline CDR1 and CDR2: LNHNV and YYDKDF (reference sequence). V was trimmed by 7 bases and J by 4 bases, leaving 25 bases between them.

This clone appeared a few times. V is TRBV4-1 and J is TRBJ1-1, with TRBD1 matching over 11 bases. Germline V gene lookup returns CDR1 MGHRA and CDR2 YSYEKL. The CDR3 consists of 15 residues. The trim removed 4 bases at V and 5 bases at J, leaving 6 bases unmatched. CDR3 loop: CASSPGQGAHTEAFF. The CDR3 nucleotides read TGCGCCAGCAGCCCCGGACAGGGGGCGCATACTGAAGCTTTCTTT.

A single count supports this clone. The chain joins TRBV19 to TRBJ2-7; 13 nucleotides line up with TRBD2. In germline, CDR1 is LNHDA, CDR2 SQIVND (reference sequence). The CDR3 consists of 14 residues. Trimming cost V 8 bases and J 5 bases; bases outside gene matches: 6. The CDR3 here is CASGWTSGSDEQYF. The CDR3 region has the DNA TGTGCCAGTGGCTGGACTAGCGGGAGCGACGAGCAGTACTTC. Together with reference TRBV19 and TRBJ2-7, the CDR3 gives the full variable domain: DGGITQSPKYLFRKEGQNVTLSCEQNLNHDAMYWYRQDPGQGLRLIYYSQIVNDFQKGDIAEGYSVSREKKESFPLTVTSAQKNPTAFYLCASGWTSGSDEQYFGPGTRLTVT.

CDR3 nucleotide sequence: TGTGCCAGCTCACCACTTTCATCCAGTGGGAACACTGAAGCTTTCTTT. As protein: CASSPLSSSGNTEAFF. The rearrangement joins TRBV18 to TRBJ1-1; D is unclear. V was cut by 1 base and J by 1 base, with 13 bases left in between. The CDR3 length is 16 residues. Germline V lookup: CDR1 KGHSH, CDR2 LQKENI.

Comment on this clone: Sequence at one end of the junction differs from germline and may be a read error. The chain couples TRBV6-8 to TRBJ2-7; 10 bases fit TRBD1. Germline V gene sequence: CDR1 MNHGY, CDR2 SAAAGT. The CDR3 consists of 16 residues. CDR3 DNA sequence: TGTGCCATCAGTGGGGGATCCGGGACAGGGGAGAACGAGCAGTACTTC. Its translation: CAISGGSGTGENEQYF.

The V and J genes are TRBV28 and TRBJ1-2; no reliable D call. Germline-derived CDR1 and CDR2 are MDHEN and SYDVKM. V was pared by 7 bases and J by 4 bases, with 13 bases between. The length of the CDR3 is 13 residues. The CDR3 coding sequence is TGTGCCAGCACGGGAGAGGATATCTATGGCTACACCTTC. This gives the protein CASTGEDIYGYTF.

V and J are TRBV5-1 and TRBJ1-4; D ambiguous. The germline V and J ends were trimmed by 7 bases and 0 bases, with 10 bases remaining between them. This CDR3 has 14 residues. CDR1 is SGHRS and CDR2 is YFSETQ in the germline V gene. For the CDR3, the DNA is TGCGCCAGCGGGTTCAGGTCAACTAATGAAAAACTGTTTTTT. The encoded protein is CASGFRSTNEKLFF.

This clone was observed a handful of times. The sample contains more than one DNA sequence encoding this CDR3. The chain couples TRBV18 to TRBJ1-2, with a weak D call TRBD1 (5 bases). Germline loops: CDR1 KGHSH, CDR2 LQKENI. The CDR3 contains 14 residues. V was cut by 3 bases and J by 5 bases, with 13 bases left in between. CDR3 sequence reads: CASSPPTESYGYTF. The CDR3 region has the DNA TGTGCCAGCTCACCCCCGACAGAGTCGTATGGCTACACCTTC.

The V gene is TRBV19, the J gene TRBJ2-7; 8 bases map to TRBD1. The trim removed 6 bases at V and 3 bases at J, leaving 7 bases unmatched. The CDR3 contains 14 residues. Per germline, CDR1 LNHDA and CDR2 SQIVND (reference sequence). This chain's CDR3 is CASSLTGGGYEQYF. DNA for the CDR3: TGTGCCAGTAGCCTCACAGGGGGAGGCTACGAGCAGTACTTC.

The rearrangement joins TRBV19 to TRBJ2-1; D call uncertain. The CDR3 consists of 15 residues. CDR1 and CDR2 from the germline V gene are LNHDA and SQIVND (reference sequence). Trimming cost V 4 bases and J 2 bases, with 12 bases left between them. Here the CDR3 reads CASSTDRRTYNEQFF. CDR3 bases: TGTGCCAGTAGTACGGACCGCCGTACCTACAATGAGCAGTTCTTC. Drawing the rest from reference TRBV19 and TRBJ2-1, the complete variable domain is DGGITQSPKYLFRKEGQNVTLSCEQNLNHDAMYWYRQDPGQGLRLIYYSQIVNDFQKGDIAEGYSVSREKKESFPLTVTSAQKNPTAFYLCASSTDRRTYNEQFFGPGTRLTVL.

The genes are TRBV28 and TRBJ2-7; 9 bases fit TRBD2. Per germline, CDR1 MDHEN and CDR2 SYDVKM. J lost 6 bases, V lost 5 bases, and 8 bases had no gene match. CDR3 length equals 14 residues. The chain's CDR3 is CASSPTREGPEQYF. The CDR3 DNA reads TGTGCCAGCAGTCCTACGCGGGAGGGGCCCGAGCAGTACTTC.

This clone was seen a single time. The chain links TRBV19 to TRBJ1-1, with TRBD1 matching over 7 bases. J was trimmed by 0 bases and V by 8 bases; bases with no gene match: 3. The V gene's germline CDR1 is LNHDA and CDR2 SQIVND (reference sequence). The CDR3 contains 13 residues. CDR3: CASWGTVNTEAFF. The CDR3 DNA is TGTGCCAGTTGGGGGACAGTGAACACTGAAGCTTTCTTT.

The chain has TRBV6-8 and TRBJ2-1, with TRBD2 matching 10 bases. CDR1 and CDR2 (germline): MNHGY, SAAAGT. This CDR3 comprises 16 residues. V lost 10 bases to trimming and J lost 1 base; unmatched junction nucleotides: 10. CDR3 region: CAIRGAGGPSYNEQFF. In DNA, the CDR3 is TGTGCCATCAGAGGAGCGGGAGGGCCTTCCTACAATGAGCAGTTCTTC.

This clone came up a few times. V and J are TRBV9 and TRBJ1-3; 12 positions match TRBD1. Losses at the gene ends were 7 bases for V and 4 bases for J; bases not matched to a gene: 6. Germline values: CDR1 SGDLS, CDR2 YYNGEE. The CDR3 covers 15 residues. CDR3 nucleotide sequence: TGTGCCAGCCTCGGGACAGGGGGCACAGGAAACACCATATATTTT. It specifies CASLGTGGTGNTIYF.

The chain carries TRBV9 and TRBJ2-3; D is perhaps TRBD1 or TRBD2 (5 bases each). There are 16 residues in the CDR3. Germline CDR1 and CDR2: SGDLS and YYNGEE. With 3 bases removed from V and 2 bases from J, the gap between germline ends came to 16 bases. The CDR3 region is CASSASWGGPTDTQYF. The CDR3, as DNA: TGTGCCAGCAGCGCCTCTTGGGGCGGGCCCACAGATACGCAGTATTTT.